Listed below are T cell receptor beta chains from one sample, sequenced in a study of blood T cell repertoires in COVID-19. The repertoire was sequenced with immunoSEQ multiplex PCR; TCRdb's copy has only in-frame clones and lacks some. The sample carries around 100,000 clones, roughly 90% recorded once. The sequencing input was peripheral blood. These receptor sequences come from a human donor in a cohort sampled during active COVID-19. The CDR3 runs from the conserved cysteine through the conserved F or W. The D gene is left open where the match is weak. Size values are once, few and many counts, or a class for expanded clones, and some rows have none.

cdr3_nt | cdr3_aa | v_call | clone_size | d_call | j_call
TGTGCCAGCAGCTTAGGATCGGGACAGGGCTACGAGCAGTACTTC | CASSLGSGQGYEQYF | TRBV7-2 | - | TRBD1 | TRBJ2-7
TGTGCCAGCAGCCCGGGACAGCTCAACAATGAGCAGTTCTTC | CASSPGQLNNEQFF | TRBV6-2/TRBV6-3 | - | TRBD1 | TRBJ2-1
TGTGCCAGCAGCAAAGGCCGAGACAGGGGTCCTGAAGCTTTCTTT | CASSKGRDRGPEAFF | TRBV21-1 | - | - | TRBJ1-1
TGTGCCAGCAGCCAGAGACAGGGGGCGGATTCACCCCTCCACTTT | CASSQRQGADSPLHF | TRBV3-1/TRBV3-2 | - | TRBD1 | TRBJ1-6
TGTGCCAGCAGTCTAGGGACAGGGCGCACAGATACGCAGTATTTT | CASSLGTGRTDTQYF | TRBV6-5 | - | TRBD1 | TRBJ2-3
TGTGCCAGCAGCCATATAAGCGGGAGTGACTACAATGAGCAGTTCTTC | CASSHISGSDYNEQFF | TRBV3-1/TRBV3-2 | - | TRBD2 | TRBJ2-1
TGTGCCAGTATGGATAGGACAGCTCCCTACGAGCAGTACTTC | CASMDRTAPYEQYF | TRBV19 | once | - | TRBJ2-7
TGTGCCAGCAGCTTATCTAACGGGAACACTGAAGCTTTCTTT | CASSLSNGNTEAFF | TRBV11-2 | - | - | TRBJ1-1
TGTGCCAGCAGCTTTTTCAGGGTTAGTGGAGATACGCAGTATTTT | CASSFFRVSGDTQYF | TRBV5-5 | - | - | TRBJ2-3
TGTGCCACCAGCACACGACAGGGAGGCGAAAAACTGTTTTTT | CATSTRQGGEKLFF | TRBV15 | - | TRBD1 | TRBJ1-4
TGTGCCAGCAGCTTAGTTGTCAGGGCGAACACTGAAGCTTTCTTT | CASSLVVRANTEAFF | TRBV13 | - | - | TRBJ1-1
TGTGCCAGCAGCACCTTAGCGACCTACGAGCAGTACTTC | CASSTLATYEQYF | TRBV12-3/TRBV12-4 | - | - | TRBJ2-7
TGTGCCACCAGTGCCTTCAGTAGGGGAGGGACACACAATGAGCAGTTCTTC | CATSAFSRGGTHNEQFF | TRBV24-1 | - | - | TRBJ2-1
TGTGCCAGCAGCTTAACAGACAGCAATCAGCCCCAGCATTTT | CASSLTDSNQPQHF | TRBV11-2 | - | - | TRBJ1-5
TGTGCCATCAGCTTAACCCCCGGGGATTCACCCCTCCACTTT | CAISLTPGDSPLHF | TRBV10-3 | once | - | TRBJ1-6
TGCGCCAGCAGCTTGGAGAGGGTATCCTACAATGAGCAGTTCTTC | CASSLERVSYNEQFF | TRBV5-1 | - | - | TRBJ2-1
TGTGCCAGCAGTGATGGAGGGTCGGCGGGGCAGCCCCAGCATTTT | CASSDGGSAGQPQHF | TRBV2 | few | - | TRBJ1-5
TGTGCCAGCCCCGGACAGGGACGGGGCAACACTGAAGCTTTCTTT | CASPGQGRGNTEAFF | TRBV7-9 | - | TRBD1 | TRBJ1-1
TGTGCCAGCAGCTTCTGGGAAGAGAGTGGGACTAGCGAGGGCAATGAGCAGTTCTTC | CASSFWEESGTSEGNEQFF | TRBV11-2 | once | TRBD2 | TRBJ2-1
TGTGCCAGCAGTGACTCGCCAGGGATGAACACTGAAGCTTTCTTT | CASSDSPGMNTEAFF | TRBV6-4 | - | - | TRBJ1-1
TGTGCCAGCAGTGACTCTAGCGGCTCCTACAATGAGCAGTTCTTC | CASSDSSGSYNEQFF | TRBV6-4 | - | - | TRBJ2-1
TGTGCCAGCAGCCAAAAAACACTAGCGGGGGAGACCTACGAGCAGTACTTC | CASSQKTLAGETYEQYF | TRBV4-2 | - | TRBD2 | TRBJ2-7
TGTGCCAGCAGTTTAGGGGGAGGGAGAGGAAACACCATATATTTT | CASSLGGGRGNTIYF | TRBV28 | - | - | TRBJ1-3
TGTGCCTTAAGCCGGGACAGGGGTCCGAGCTCCTACAATGAGCAGTTCTTC | CALSRDRGPSSYNEQFF | TRBV30 | once | TRBD1 | TRBJ2-1
TGTGCCAGCAGTCCCTCTCAGGGTTCCTACAATGAGCAGTTCTTC | CASSPSQGSYNEQFF | TRBV6-5 | - | - | TRBJ2-1
TGTGCCAGCTCACCCGAGACAGGGAGGACTGAAGCTTTCTTT | CASSPETGRTEAFF | TRBV18 | - | TRBD1 | TRBJ1-1
TGTGCCAGCAGTCTAGGCAGGGTTGTCGATCGATCTGGAAACACCATATATTTT | CASSLGRVVDRSGNTIYF | TRBV6-6 | - | - | TRBJ1-3
TGTGCCTGGAGTGGAGAGGGATTATACGGCTACACCTTC | CAWSGEGLYGYTF | TRBV30 | - | - | TRBJ1-2
TGTGCCAGCAGCCAAGATACAGGGGGCTCCTACGAGCAGTACTTC | CASSQDTGGSYEQYF | TRBV3-1/TRBV3-2 | - | TRBD1 | TRBJ2-7
TGTGCCAGCAGCCAAGGTCGGGAGCGCCCCGAGCAGTACTTC | CASSQGRERPEQYF | TRBV3-1/TRBV3-2 | - | - | TRBJ2-7
TGTGCCAGCAGCGTAGCCCCCCTCCACGAGCAGTACTTC | CASSVAPLHEQYF | TRBV9 | - | - | TRBJ2-7
TGTGCCAGCAGTGTGGAATACAGGGGAGGCAATCAGCCCCAGCATTTT | CASSVEYRGGNQPQHF | TRBV6-1 | few | TRBD1 | TRBJ1-5
TGTGCCAGCAGCTTCTCCGTCCTCTATGAGCAGTTCTTC | CASSFSVLYEQFF | TRBV7-8 | - | - | TRBJ2-1
TGTGCCAGCAGTACCTTCGCGCGTCATGAAAAACTGTTTTTT | CASSTFARHEKLFF | TRBV6-5 | once | - | TRBJ1-4
TGTGCCAGTAGTGCACTTCCCGGGACAGGGGACAAGGGCTATGGCTACACCTTC | CASSALPGTGDKGYGYTF | TRBV19 | - | TRBD1 | TRBJ1-2
TGTGCCAGCAGCCCGAGACAGGGTTTGACTGAAGCTTTCTTT | CASSPRQGLTEAFF | TRBV7-2 | - | TRBD1 | TRBJ1-1
TGTGCCAGCGAGCTAGCGGCCTCCTACGAGCAGTACTTC | CASELAASYEQYF | TRBV7-9 | - | TRBD2 | TRBJ2-7
TGTGCCAGCAGCCCACCGTCGGGGGTCGGTACAGATGGCTACACCTTC | CASSPPSGVGTDGYTF | TRBV5-6 | - | - | TRBJ1-2
TGTGCCACCAGCCCCGGTTCTTACGAGCAGTACTTC | CATSPGSYEQYF | TRBV24-1 | - | - | TRBJ2-7
TGCGCCAGCAGCCAAGGCATCACACAGGGGTATACGCAGTATTTT | CASSQGITQGYTQYF | TRBV4-3 | once | TRBD1 | TRBJ2-3
TGTGCCAGCAGCTTAGTTCCCTACACAGATACGCAGTATTTT | CASSLVPYTDTQYF | TRBV11-2 | - | - | TRBJ2-3
TGCGCCAGCAGCTTGGGGGGGCCTAATGGCTACACCTTC | CASSLGGPNGYTF | TRBV5-1 | - | - | TRBJ1-2
TGTGCCAGCAGTTTCCGGAGCTCCTACGAGCAGTACTTC | CASSFRSSYEQYF | TRBV27 | once | - | TRBJ2-7
TGTGCCAGCAGCCTTAGCGGGTCAGGCCTTACTAGCTCCTACGAGCAGTACTTC | CASSLSGSGLTSSYEQYF | TRBV7-8 | - | TRBD2 | TRBJ2-7
TGTGCCAGCAGGCCGACAGGGGCGAACACCGGGGAGCTGTTTTTT | CASRPTGANTGELFF | TRBV2 | - | TRBD1 | TRBJ2-2
TGTGCCATCAGTGAGTCTGGACAGGGGTCGGGGTACGAGCAGTACTTC | CAISESGQGSGYEQYF | TRBV10-3 | - | TRBD1 | TRBJ2-7
TGTGCCAGCAGCGTAGAGACGGGAGTGTTAGATACGCAGTATTTT | CASSVETGVLDTQYF | TRBV9 | - | - | TRBJ2-3
TGTGCCAGCAGCAGGTCAGGACAGGGGGCCTACGAGCAGTACTTC | CASSRSGQGAYEQYF | TRBV9 | few | TRBD1 | TRBJ2-7